This TCR beta chain was found in a study of cytomegalovirus exposure and HLA in healthy donors. Whole-study findings and limits: Compared with the approximately 670-donor mean, an Asian-associated ancestry cluster reportedly had fewer N-insertions, according to a later analysis. A prior analysis recorded that most TCR beta V segments were productive about 87% or about 30% of the time.

In the case of this clone: What it binds is unknown.

PCR employed 60 Vbeta and 13 Jbeta primers. Sequenced by immunoSEQ multiplex PCR; TCRdb stores in-frame clones only, minus some. This sample has roughly 120,000 clones, with around 80% found just once. Germline trimming cut 5 bases from V and 0 bases from J; bases unmatched to any gene: 8. The CDR3 totals 16 residues. Germline CDR1 and CDR2: PRHDT and FYEKMQ (reference sequence). Input material: PBMCs. The V gene is TRBV13, the J gene TRBJ2-3, with 7 bases matching TRBD1. The clonotype originates from a human donor in good health. The CDR3 sequence is CASSQTGRRSTDTQYF. The CDR3 DNA follows: TGTGCCAGCAGCCAGACAGGGAGAAGGAGCACAGATACGCAGTATTTT.